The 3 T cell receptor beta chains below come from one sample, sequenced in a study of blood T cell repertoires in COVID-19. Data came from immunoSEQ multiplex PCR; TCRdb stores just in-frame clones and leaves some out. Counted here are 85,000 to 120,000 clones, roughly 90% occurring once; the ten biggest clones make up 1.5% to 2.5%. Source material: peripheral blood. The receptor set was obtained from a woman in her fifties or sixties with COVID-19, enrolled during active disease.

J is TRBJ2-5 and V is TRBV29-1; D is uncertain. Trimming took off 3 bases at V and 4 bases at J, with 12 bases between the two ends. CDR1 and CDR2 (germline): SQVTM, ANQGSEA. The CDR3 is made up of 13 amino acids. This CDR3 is CSVESGPGETQYF. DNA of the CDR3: TGCAGCGTTGAGAGTGGCCCAGGAGAGACCCAGTACTTC.

The chain's CDR3 is CASSPSRGTGRAFF. The CDR3 DNA is TGTGCCAGCAGTCCCTCCCGCGGGACAGGGCGAGCTTTCTTT. J is TRBJ1-1 and V is TRBV28, with 9 positions matching TRBD1. J was trimmed by 10 bases and V by 5 bases; bases with no gene match: 11. The CDR3 consists of 14 residues. From germline, CDR1 is MDHEN and CDR2 SYDVKM. The whole variable domain, filled in from reference TRBV28 and TRBJ1-1, reads DVKVTQSSRYLVKRTGEKVFLECVQDMDHENMFWYRQDPGLGLRLIYFSYDVKMKEKGDIPEGYSVSREKKERFSLILESASTNQTSMYLCASSPSRGTGRAFFGQGTRLTVV.

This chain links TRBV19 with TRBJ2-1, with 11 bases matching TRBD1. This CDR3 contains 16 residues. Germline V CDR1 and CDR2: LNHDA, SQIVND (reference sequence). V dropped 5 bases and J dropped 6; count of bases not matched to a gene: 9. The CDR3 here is CASSPRGTGGGNEQFF. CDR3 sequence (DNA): TGTGCCAGTAGTCCCCGAGGGACAGGGGGGGGCAATGAGCAGTTCTTC.